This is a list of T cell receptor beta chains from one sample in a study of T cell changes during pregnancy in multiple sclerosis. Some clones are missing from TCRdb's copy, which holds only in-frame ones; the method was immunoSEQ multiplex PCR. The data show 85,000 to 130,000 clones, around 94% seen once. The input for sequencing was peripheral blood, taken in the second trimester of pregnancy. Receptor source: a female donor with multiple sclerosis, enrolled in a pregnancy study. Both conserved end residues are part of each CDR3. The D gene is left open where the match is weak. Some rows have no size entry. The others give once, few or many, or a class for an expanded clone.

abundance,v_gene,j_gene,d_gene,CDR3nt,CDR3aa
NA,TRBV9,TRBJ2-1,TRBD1,TGTGCCAGCAGCGTCGGAGGACAGGGGATGAATGAGCAGTTCTTC,CASSVGGQGMNEQFF
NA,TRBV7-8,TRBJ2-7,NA,TGTGCCAGCAGCACGGACAGATACGAGCAGTACTTC,CASSTDRYEQYF
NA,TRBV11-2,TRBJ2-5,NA,TGTGCCAGCAGCCGGTTTAACCCGCTAGGAGAGACCCAGTACTTC,CASSRFNPLGETQYF
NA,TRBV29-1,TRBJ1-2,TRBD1,TGCAGCGTTGAAGGGAGGGGACAGGCCTCCTATGGCTACACCTTC,CSVEGRGQASYGYTF
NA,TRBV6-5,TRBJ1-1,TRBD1,TGTGCCAGCAGTACGGGGGACAGGGGCAGCACTGAAGCTTTCTTT,CASSTGDRGSTEAFF
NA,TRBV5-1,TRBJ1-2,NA,TGCGCCAGCGCCCTGTCAACAGGGACGAACTATGGCTACACCTTC,CASALSTGTNYGYTF
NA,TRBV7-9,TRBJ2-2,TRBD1,TGTGCCAGCAGCTTACCTACAGGGGTAAACACCGGGGAGCTGTTTTTT,CASSLPTGVNTGELFF
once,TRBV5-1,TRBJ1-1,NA,TGCGCCAGCAGCTCGTTAAGGGGCGGTGTGGCTGAAGCTTTCTTT,CASSSLRGGVAEAFF
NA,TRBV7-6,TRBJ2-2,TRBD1,TGTGCCAGCAGCCAGACAGGGCCAGGGGAGCTGTTTTTT,CASSQTGPGELFF
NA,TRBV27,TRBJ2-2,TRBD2,TGTGCCAGCAGTTTATTCCTAGCGGGGACCGGGGAGCTGTTTTTT,CASSLFLAGTGELFF
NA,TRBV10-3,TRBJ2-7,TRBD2,TGTGCCATCGGGGCGGGGGGTTACGAGCAGTACTTC,CAIGAGGYEQYF
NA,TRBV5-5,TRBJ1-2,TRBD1,TGTGCCAGCAGCTTGGAATGGGACAGGGGCCCCCGAGAGGGCTACACCTTC,CASSLEWDRGPREGYTF
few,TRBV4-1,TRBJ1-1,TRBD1,TGCGCCACCCGACAGGGGGACACTGAAGCTTTCTTT,CATRQGDTEAFF
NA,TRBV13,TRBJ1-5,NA,TGTGCCAGCAGCTTCCCGGGTGGGCCCCAGCATTTT,CASSFPGGPQHF
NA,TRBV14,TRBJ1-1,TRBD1,TGTGCCAGCAGCCAAATACAGGGGTGGGGGGCAACTGAAGCTTTCTTT,CASSQIQGWGATEAFF
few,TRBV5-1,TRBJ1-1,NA,TGCGCCAGCAGCTTGGCCGGGACAATGAACACTGAAGCTTTCTTT,CASSLAGTMNTEAFF
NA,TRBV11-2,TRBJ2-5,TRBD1,TGTGCCAGCAGCTTATGGGGGACAGAAGAGACCCAGTACTTC,CASSLWGTEETQYF
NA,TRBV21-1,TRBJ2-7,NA,TGTGCCAGCAGTTGCCCGAAGGGACAAACAATCTACGAGCAGTACTTC,CASSCPKGQTIYEQYF
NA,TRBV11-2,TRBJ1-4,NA,TGTGCCAGCAGCTTAGATATCCGGGAAAAACTGTTTTTT,CASSLDIREKLFF
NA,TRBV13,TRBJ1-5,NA,TGTGCCAGCAGCTTAGGCAGGGATCAGCCCCAGCATTTT,CASSLGRDQPQHF
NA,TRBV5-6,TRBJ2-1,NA,TGTGCCAGCAGGACACCCCAGGCCCTTGGGGAGCAGTTCTTC,CASRTPQALGEQFF
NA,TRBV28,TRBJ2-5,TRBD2,TGTGCCAGCAGTTTCCCCTCCGACAGGACTAGCCAAGTGGGGCAAGAGACCCAGTACTTC,CASSFPSDRTSQVGQETQYF
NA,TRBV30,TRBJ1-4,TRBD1,TGTGCCTGGAGTGTCTCAGATCGGACAGGGGCAAAACTGTTTTTT,CAWSVSDRTGAKLFF
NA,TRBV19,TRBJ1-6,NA,TGTGCCAGTAAGGAAGGACTAAATTCACCCCTCCACTTT,CASKEGLNSPLHF
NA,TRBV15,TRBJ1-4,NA,TGTGCCACCAGCAGTCCAACAGGATGGAATGAAAAACTGTTTTTT,CATSSPTGWNEKLFF
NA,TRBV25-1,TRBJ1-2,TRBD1,TGTGCCAGCAGTGACTCGGGACAGGGCGGCTATGGCTACACCTTC,CASSDSGQGGYGYTF
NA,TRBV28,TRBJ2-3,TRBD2,TGTGCCAGCAGCCCCCCGGGACTAGCGGGATCAGATACGCAGTATTTT,CASSPPGLAGSDTQYF
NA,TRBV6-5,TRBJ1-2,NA,TGTGCCAGCAGTTACTCAGGGGGGGGCCTACTAAATGGCTACACCTTC,CASSYSGGGLLNGYTF
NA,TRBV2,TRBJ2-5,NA,TGTGCCAGCAGTGTAATGACACAGGGGAGGCAGGAGACCCAGTACTTC,CASSVMTQGRQETQYF
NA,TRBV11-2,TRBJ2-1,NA,TGTGCCAGCAGCCCCCTGACTATCAATGAGCAGTTCTTC,CASSPLTINEQFF
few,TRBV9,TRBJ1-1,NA,TGTGCCAGCAGCGTTGGAAGGGGAAGGAACACTGAAGCTTTCTTT,CASSVGRGRNTEAFF
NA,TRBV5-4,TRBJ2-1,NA,TGTGCCAGCAGCTTGGGGGCCGGGGGATCCTACAATGAGCAGTTCTTC,CASSLGAGGSYNEQFF
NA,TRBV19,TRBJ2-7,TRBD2,TGTGCCAGTAGGATTAGCGGGAGAAGTGTCCACGAGCAGTACTTC,CASRISGRSVHEQYF
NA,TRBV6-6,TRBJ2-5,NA,TGTGCCAGCAGTTACGCTTCCAGCGGCGGGACCCAGTACTTC,CASSYASSGGTQYF
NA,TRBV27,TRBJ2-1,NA,TGTGCCAGCAGAACAGAGCTAAATGAGCAGTTCTTC,CASRTELNEQFF
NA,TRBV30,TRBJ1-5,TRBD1,TGTGCCTGGACTGCAGGGGGAGGCCAGCCCCAGCATTTT,CAWTAGGGQPQHF
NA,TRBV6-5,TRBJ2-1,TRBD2,TGTGCCAGCAGAAAACTAGCGGGAGACGGGAATGAGCAGTTCTTC,CASRKLAGDGNEQFF
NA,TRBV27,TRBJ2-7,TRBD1,TGTGCCAGCAGTCGGACAGGGAGGGAGCAGTACTTC,CASSRTGREQYF
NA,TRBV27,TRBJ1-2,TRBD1,TGTGCCAGCAGTACGGGACAGGGGGCGACCAACTATGGCTACACCTTC,CASSTGQGATNYGYTF
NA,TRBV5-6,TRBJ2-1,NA,TGTGCCAGCAGCTTGGTACAGGTCCGTGGGAACAATGAGCAGTTCTTC,CASSLVQVRGNNEQFF
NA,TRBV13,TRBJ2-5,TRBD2,TGTGCCAGCAGCTGGGGGACTAGCGGGGCCCGGACCCAGTACTTC,CASSWGTSGARTQYF
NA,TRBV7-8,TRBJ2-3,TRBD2,TGTGCCAGCAGCTCCCTAGCGGGGGGAGCACGCACAGATACGCAGTATTTT,CASSSLAGGARTDTQYF
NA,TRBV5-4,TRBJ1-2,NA,TGTGCCAGCAGCTTCCCCGCAGGGGAGAACTATGGCTACACCTTC,CASSFPAGENYGYTF
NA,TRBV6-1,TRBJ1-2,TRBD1,TGTGCCAGCAGTGAAGCTGGACAGGGACACGGCTACACCTTC,CASSEAGQGHGYTF
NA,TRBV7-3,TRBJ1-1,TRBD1,TGTGCCAGCAGCTTAGGGACAGGGAAAACTGAAGCTTTCTTT,CASSLGTGKTEAFF
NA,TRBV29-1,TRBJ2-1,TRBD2,TGCAGCGTTGGTAGGCTAGCGGTCTACAATGAGCAGTTCTTC,CSVGRLAVYNEQFF
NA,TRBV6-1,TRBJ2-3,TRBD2,TGTGCCAGCACCGGGACTAGCGGGGAGATAGATACGCAGTATTTT,CASTGTSGEIDTQYF
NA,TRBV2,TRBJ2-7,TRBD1,TGTGCCAGCACCCTAACCACAGGGGGAGGAGACGAGCAGTACTTC,CASTLTTGGGDEQYF